The 13 T cell receptor beta chains reported below all come from one sample, sequenced in a study of blood T cell repertoires in COVID-19. The method was immunoSEQ multiplex PCR; TCRdb's version includes in-frame clones alone and lacks a portion of them. The table records under 200,000 clones, roughly nine tenths of them present only once. Sequenced input: peripheral blood. Receptors were obtained from an elderly woman in a cohort sampled during active or convalescent COVID-19.

CDR3 in DNA: TGTGCCAGCTCACCAGGTCTCGGTGAAAAACTGTTTTTT. It is translated as CASSPGLGEKLFF. The V and J genes are TRBV18 and TRBJ1-4, with D hard to call. Per the germline V gene, CDR1 is KGHSH and CDR2 is LQKENI. V lost 2 bases to trimming and J lost 7 bases, with 8 bases between them. CDR3 length equals 13 residues.

This sequence joins TRBV2 and TRBJ2-3; D perhaps matches TRBD2 (5 bases). From germline, CDR1 is SNHLY and CDR2 FYNNEI. CDR3 length: 14 amino acids. Trimming shortened V by 3 bases and J by 4 bases, and 11 bases separated the two germline ends. The CDR3 sequence is CASSERLAADTQYF. The CDR3 region has the DNA TGTGCCAGCAGTGAGAGGCTAGCCGCAGATACGCAGTATTTT.

This clone appeared a few times. The chain uses TRBV5-6 and TRBJ2-5; TRBD2 is a possible D gene (5 bases). The CDR3 covers 13 residues. Trimming pared 2 bases from V and 1 base from J, leaving 6 bases between. Germline assignment: CDR1 SGHDT and CDR2 YYEEEE. CDR3 sequence reads: CASSLAAQETQYF. The CDR3 region has the DNA TGTGCCAGCAGCTTAGCGGCCCAAGAGACCCAGTACTTC.

The chain uses TRBV10-1 and TRBJ1-1, with 9 bases lining up with TRBD1. V dropped 6 bases and J dropped 5; count of bases not matched to a gene: 7. Germline-derived CDR1 and CDR2 are WNHNN and SYGVQD (reference sequence). The CDR3 covers 14 residues. CDR3 sequence: CASSVDRGGTEAFF. CDR3 DNA sequence: TGCGCCAGCAGCGTGGACAGGGGCGGTACTGAAGCTTTCTTT.

The chain has TRBV6-5 and TRBJ1-2; TRBD1 might be the D (6 bases). Trimming removed 0 bases from V and 6 bases from J, with 17 bases in between. The CDR3 totals 16 residues. Germline V gene data show CDR1 as MNHEY and CDR2 as SVGAGI. In DNA form, the CDR3 reads TGTGCCAGCAGTTACTCTACTCCAGGGGCTCAGGATGGCTACACCTTC. Amino acids: CASSYSTPGAQDGYTF.

Only one count was recorded for this clone. The chain combines TRBV4-1 with TRBJ1-2; D is possibly TRBD1 (6 bases). This CDR3 has 17 amino acids. Germline CDR1 reads MGHRA; CDR2 reads YSYEKL. Trimming removed 2 bases at V and 8 bases at J, with 24 bases between. Written as DNA, the CDR3 is TGCGCCAGCAGCCAAATCCAGGGGCCGCGATCCCTAGTAGGCTACACCTTC. As protein: CASSQIQGPRSLVGYTF.

CDR3 DNA: TGTGCCAGCTCATGGAGTGTAGGCAGCACTGAAGCTTTCTTT. It yields the protein CASSWSVGSTEAFF. The chain combines TRBV18 with TRBJ1-1; the D is unclear. The CDR3 sequence is 14 residues long. Trimming shortened V by 5 bases and J by 4 bases, and 14 bases separated the two germline ends. Germline V gives CDR1 KGHSH, CDR2 LQKENI.

CDR3 in DNA: TGTGCCAGCACCCACAGGGGCCTGAACGAGCAGTACTTC. It is translated as CASTHRGLNEQYF. The gene calls are TRBV28 and TRBJ2-7; 7 bases line up with TRBD1. Germline lookup yields CDR1 MDHEN and CDR2 SYDVKM. There are 13 residues in the CDR3. Trimming cost V 7 bases and J 5 bases; bases outside gene matches: 8. The entire variable domain, with the rest obtained from reference TRBV28 and TRBJ2-7, is as follows: DVKVTQSSRYLVKRTGEKVFLECVQDMDHENMFWYRQDPGLGLRLIYFSYDVKMKEKGDIPEGYSVSREKKERFSLILESASTNQTSMYLCASTHRGLNEQYFGPGTRLTVT.

This clone was found a few times. The J gene is TRBJ1-2, the V gene TRBV6-6; weak D call: TRBD1 (6 bases). The CDR3 has 13 amino acids. Germline loops: CDR1 MNHNY, CDR2 SVGAGI (reference sequence). V was trimmed by 6 bases and J by 2 bases, leaving 10 bases between them. For the CDR3, the DNA is TGTGCCAGCAGACTAGGACAGAACTATGGCTACACCTTC. It specifies CASRLGQNYGYTF.

This clone was detected once. This chain joins TRBV6-2 or TRBV6-3 and TRBJ2-1; D is uncertain. CDR3 length: 15 amino acids. Trimming shortened V by 6 bases and J by 10 bases, and 22 bases separated the two germline ends. Germline lookup yields CDR1 MNHEY and CDR2 SVGEGT. The chain's CDR3 is CASSPMLSRSLEQFF. DNA for the CDR3: TGTGCCAGCAGCCCTATGCTCTCTAGGTCATTGGAGCAGTTCTTC.

This sequence joins TRBV19 and TRBJ2-5; 15 bases are shared with TRBD2. Germline trimming cut 9 bases from V and 2 bases from J; bases unmatched to any gene: 7. The CDR3 runs to 16 residues. Germline V lookup: CDR1 LNHDA, CDR2 SQIVND (reference sequence). This chain's CDR3 is CASGLAGGMGQETQYF. As DNA, the CDR3 is TGTGCCAGCGGACTAGCGGGGGGGATGGGACAAGAGACCCAGTACTTC.

The V call is TRBV18, the J call TRBJ2-3; 13 bases are shared with TRBD2. There are 15 residues in the CDR3. The V and J ends lost 3 bases and 7 bases, in that order; junction bases with no gene match: 4. Germline-derived CDR1 and CDR2 are KGHSH and LQKENI. CDR3 DNA: TGTGCCAGCTCACCGCGGACTAGCGGGAGTAATACGCAGTATTTT. This encodes CASSPRTSGSNTQYF. Supplemented by reference TRBV18 and TRBJ2-3, the full variable domain reads NAGVMQNPRHLVRRRGQEARLRCSPMKGHSHVYWYRQLPEEGLKFMVYLQKENIIDESGMPKERFSAEFPKEGPSILRIQQVVRGDSAAYFCASSPRTSGSNTQYFGPGTRLTVL.

The chain employs TRBV28 and TRBJ2-3; 8 positions agree with TRBD1. Germline V CDR1 and CDR2: MDHEN, SYDVKM. The CDR3 sequence is 15 residues long. Trimming took 3 bases from V and 2 from J; bases not matched to a gene: 4. The CDR3 DNA is TGTGCCAGCAGTTTCCAGCAGGGGGCCACAGATACGCAGTATTTT. It yields the protein CASSFQQGATDTQYF.